This is a list of T cell receptor beta chains from one sample in a study of T cell repertoires in cytomegalovirus infection. A single record per CDR3 protein comes from TCRdb applying MiXCR to the reads. The table records 550,000 to 850,000 distinct CDR3 sequences, around a third of them present only once. What these receptors recognize is not known. This specimen was cultured PBMCs, taken from culture after CMV antigen stimulation. These receptors all come from a human donor in good health (CMV status not recorded). Some clones in this sample may be carry-over from other donors' samples. Each CDR3 is given with its conserved first and last residue. The D gene is left open where the match is weak. Not every row has a clone size; where given, it reads once, few, many or a size class.

v_gene,d_gene,j_gene,abundance,CDR3nt,CDR3aa
TRBV20-1,.,TRBJ2-1,.,TGCAGTGCTACGGAGGAGGGTGAGCAGTTCTTC,CSATEEGEQFF
TRBV19,.,TRBJ1-1,.,TGTGCCAGTAGTATTCCGGGGAGGGTCGAAGCTTTCTTT,CASSIPGRVEAFF
TRBV20-1,TRBD2,TRBJ2-7,.,TGCAGTGCCCGCCTCCTAGCGGGTGGGGACTACGAGCAGTACTTC,CSARLLAGGDYEQYF
TRBV7-2,.,TRBJ1-1,many,TGTGCCAGCAGCCTGGGGTGGACTGAAGCTTTCTTT,CASSLGWTEAFF
TRBV19,.,TRBJ2-3,.,TGTGCCAGTAGTGTCCTACTAGCAACTAGCACAGATACGCAGTATTTT,CASSVLLATSTDTQYF
TRBV12-3/TRBV12-4,.,TRBJ2-7,.,TGTGCCAGCAGTTATAGAGGGGGTTCAACCTACGAGCAGTACTTC,CASSYRGGSTYEQYF
TRBV6-1,.,TRBJ2-5,.,TGTGCCAGCAGTCGGCTAACCGGGGGAGAGACCCAGTACTTC,CASSRLTGGETQYF
TRBV5-5,.,TRBJ2-5,.,TGTGCCAGCAGCTTGACCCGGGCGGGACTCCAAGAGACCCAGTACTTC,CASSLTRAGLQETQYF
TRBV12-5,.,TRBJ2-1,.,TGTGCTAGTGGTTCCGGCCGGGCCCCAGCCCGCAATGAGCAGTTCTTC,CASGSGRAPARNEQFF
TRBV20-1,.,TRBJ1-1,.,TGCAGTGCTAGTGGGGTTCGGGCTGAGAACACTGAAGCTTTCTTT,CSASGVRAENTEAFF
TRBV14,TRBD1,TRBJ1-1,.,TGTGCCAGCAGCCCCCCAGGGGGCGAAGCTTTCTTT,CASSPPGGEAFF
TRBV7-2,.,TRBJ1-6,many,TGTGCCAGCAGCTTATTCGGGGTTGGGGATTCACCCCTCCACTTT,CASSLFGVGDSPLHF
TRBV6-1,.,TRBJ2-7,.,TGTGCCAGCAGTGAAGCCGATATACTTATCGATTACGAGCAGTACTTC,CASSEADILIDYEQYF
TRBV20-1,.,TRBJ2-7,.,TGCAGTGCTAGAGATAGGACTTCCTACGAGCAGTACTTC,CSARDRTSYEQYF
TRBV12-3/TRBV12-4,.,TRBJ2-5,many,TGTGCCAGCAGTTTACTGGGGGGAGAGACCCAGTACTTC,CASSLLGGETQYF
TRBV6-2/TRBV6-3,.,TRBJ2-7,.,TGTGCCAGCAGTTACTCGAACCCACCCTCCGAGCAGTACTTC,CASSYSNPPSEQYF
TRBV7-6,TRBD1,TRBJ2-7,few,TGTGCCAGCAGCCTCTCGGACAGGTTAAACTACGAGCAGTACTTC,CASSLSDRLNYEQYF
TRBV14,.,TRBJ2-7,few,TGTGCCAGCAGCCAAGGCCCTGTTCGGCAGGGCCTCTACGAGCAGTACTTC,CASSQGPVRQGLYEQYF
TRBV28,.,TRBJ1-1,.,TGTGCCAGCCGTCCAGGGACGTTCCACACTGAAGCTTTCTTT,CASRPGTFHTEAFF
TRBV20-1,.,TRBJ1-2,.,TGCAGTGCTAGAGATCTCCCCTGGGAGGGGGCTAACTATGGCTACACCTTC,CSARDLPWEGANYGYTF
TRBV28,TRBD2,TRBJ2-5,.,TGTGCCAGCAGTGCTAGCGGGGTGGAGACCCAGTACTTC,CASSASGVETQYF
TRBV11-2,.,TRBJ2-3,few,TGTGCCAGCAGCCCCAGTAGGGAGAATACGCAGTATTTT,CASSPSRENTQYF
TRBV12-3/TRBV12-4,.,TRBJ1-2,few,TGTGCCAGCAACTTCCTCGGGGAGAACTATGGCTACACCTTC,CASNFLGENYGYTF
TRBV20-1,.,TRBJ1-2,.,TGCAGTGCTACCCCGGCGCGGTATGGCTACACCTTC,CSATPARYGYTF
TRBV7-2,TRBD2,TRBJ2-3,.,TGTGCCAGCAGCTTATCGGGAGGGCAGGGCCTAGATACGCAGTATTTT,CASSLSGGQGLDTQYF
TRBV7-2,TRBD1,TRBJ2-7,.,TGTGCCAGCAGCATAGGGCCCCAGGGGGTCGCCTACGAGCAGTACTTC,CASSIGPQGVAYEQYF
TRBV5-1,TRBD1,TRBJ2-1,.,TGCGCCAGCAGCTCGACCCCAGGGACAGGGGTAAATGAGCAGTTCTTC,CASSSTPGTGVNEQFF